The 23 T cell receptor beta chains below were found in one sample sequenced in a study of blood T cell repertoires in COVID-19. Libraries were prepared by immunoSEQ multiplex PCR; TCRdb keeps only in-frame clonotypes and omits some of them. Of hundreds of thousands of clones listed, 82% are singletons. What was sequenced was PBMCs or T cells enriched from blood (not recorded which). The receptor set was obtained from a woman aged 55 to 70 who had recovered from COVID-19.

The chain is built from TRBV7-6 and TRBJ2-3; 9 bases match TRBD2. The V gene end was trimmed by 4 bases and the J gene end by 5 bases; junction bases not matched to a gene: 4. CDR1 is SGHVS, CDR2 FNYEAQ, per germline. The CDR3 runs 14 residues. CDR3 DNA: TGTGCCAGCAGCTCGACTAGCGGAAGAGATACGCAGTATTTT. Residues: CASSSTSGRDTQYF.

The CDR3 reads CASSQGLRGRGTEAFF. The CDR3 bases are TGTGCCAGCAGCCAAGGGCTCCGGGGGAGAGGTACTGAAGCTTTCTTT. V gene TRBV3-1 (or the pseudogene TRBV3-2) combines with J gene TRBJ1-1, with D perhaps matching TRBD1 (5 bases). CDR3 length: 16 amino acids. V lost 1 base and J 5 bases, leaving 17 bases between the germline ends. Germline V CDR1 and CDR2: LGHDT, YNNKEL (reference sequence).

V and J are TRBV27 and TRBJ2-3; 10 bases are a match to TRBD1. The CDR3 is made up of 20 amino acids. J lost 5 bases, V lost 2 bases, and 19 bases had no gene match. The V gene's germline CDR1 is MNHEY and CDR2 SMNVEV (reference sequence). CDR3 nucleotide sequence: TGTGCCAGCAGTTTAAAGGTGGTGGGGACAGGGGAAACCTGGCGAGATACGCAGTATTTT. Protein product: CASSLKVVGTGETWRDTQYF.

The chain recombines TRBV9 with TRBJ1-2, with D unclear. The ends were cut back, 0 bases at V and 7 bases at J, with 13 bases in the middle. The CDR3 extends over 14 amino acids. Germline V gene sequence: CDR1 SGDLS, CDR2 YYNGEE. CDR3: CASSVAAGNAGYTF. For the CDR3, the DNA is TGTGCCAGCAGCGTAGCAGCGGGCAACGCTGGCTACACCTTC.

The V call is TRBV5-1, the J call TRBJ2-2; TRBD2 might be the D (5 bases). V was cut by 6 bases and J by 0 bases, with 12 bases left in between. Germline V gene lookup returns CDR1 SGHRS and CDR2 YFSETQ. This CDR3 comprises 15 residues. The CDR3 region is CASTRGLPNTGELFF. The CDR3 nucleotides read TGCGCCAGCACTCGGGGTCTGCCGAACACCGGGGAGCTGTTTTTT.

The CDR3 loop reads CASRALVASPLHF. CDR3 nucleotides: TGTGCCAGTAGGGCCCTCGTAGCTTCACCCCTCCACTTT. The gene calls are TRBV19 and TRBJ1-6; D not certain. Trimming took 6 bases from V and 9 from J, leaving 12 bases between them. The CDR3 covers 13 residues. Per the germline V gene, CDR1 is LNHDA and CDR2 is SQIVND (reference sequence).

This clone came up many times. V and J are TRBV24-1 and TRBJ1-3; 9 positions agree with TRBD1. Germline CDR1 and CDR2: KGHDR and SFDVKD. CDR3 length: 16 amino acids. The J segment lost 4 bases and the V segment lost 6 bases, leaving 9 bases of the junction unmatched. The CDR3: CATSSTGGFIGNTIYF. The CDR3 nucleotides read TGTGCCACCAGTTCCACAGGGGGCTTTATCGGAAACACCATATATTTT.

V is TRBV27 and J is TRBJ1-1; 8 positions match TRBD1. Germline CDR1 is MNHEY and CDR2 is SMNVEV (reference sequence). V gave up 7 bases and J gave up 3 bases; unmatched junction bases: 7. The CDR3 length is 14 residues. CDR3 loop: CASNFRGQYTEAFF. The DNA for the CDR3 is TGTGCCAGCAACTTCAGGGGGCAGTACACTGAAGCTTTCTTT.

CDR3 nucleotide sequence: TGCAGTGCTAAGCCGCAAGAGACCCAGTACTTC. It translates to CSAKPQETQYF. The chain is built from TRBV20-1 and TRBJ2-5; D uncertain. The germline V and J ends were trimmed by 4 bases and 2 bases, with 5 bases remaining between them. The CDR3 has 11 residues. Germline V gene lookup returns CDR1 DFQATT and CDR2 SNEGSKA (reference sequence).

J is TRBJ1-1 and V is TRBV27, with D possibly being TRBD1 (5 bases). V lost 2 bases and J 3 bases, leaving 19 bases between the germline ends. The V gene's germline CDR1 is MNHEY and CDR2 SMNVEV (reference sequence). This CDR3 is built from 17 residues. CDR3 in amino acids: CASSLRLRGGWDTEAFF. The CDR3, as DNA: TGTGCCAGCAGTTTAAGGCTGAGGGGAGGGTGGGACACTGAAGCTTTCTTT.

This clone was counted once. V gene TRBV9 combines with J gene TRBJ1-4; perhaps TRBD1 as D (6 bases). Germline values: CDR1 SGDLS, CDR2 YYNGEE. V was cut by 5 bases and J by 1 base, with 12 bases left in between. CDR3 length: 15 amino acids. CDR3 residues: CASSALGGTNEKLFF. The CDR3 region has the DNA TGTGCCAGCAGTGCCCTAGGGGGAACTAATGAAAAACTGTTTTTT.

The rearrangement uses TRBV3-1 (or the pseudogene TRBV3-2) and TRBJ1-6; D ambiguous. The CDR3 is 14 residues long. Germline assignment: CDR1 LGHDT and CDR2 YNNKEL (reference sequence). The V gene lost 2 bases and the J gene lost 7 bases, with 9 bases spanning the gap. CDR3 residues: CASSQNEANSPLHF. DNA for the CDR3: TGTGCCAGCAGCCAAAATGAGGCCAATTCACCCCTCCACTTT.

The chain is built from TRBV5-6 and TRBJ2-7; TRBD1 aligns across 10 bases. Trimming took 7 bases from V and 1 from J; bases not matched to a gene: 8. Germline-derived CDR1 and CDR2 are SGHDT and YYEEEE. The CDR3 loop spans 15 amino acids. The DNA for the CDR3 is TGTGCCAGCGGTCCCGGGGGACAGGGGTCCTACGAGCAGTACTTC. Its protein is CASGPGGQGSYEQYF.

The V and J genes are TRBV2 and TRBJ2-7; maybe TRBD1 (5 bases). The V and J ends lost 10 bases and 3 bases respectively, with 10 bases between them. This CDR3 has 11 residues. Germline V gives CDR1 SNHLY, CDR2 FYNNEI. The CDR3 region is CATSRDYEQYF. The CDR3 coding sequence is TGTGCCACCAGCAGGGACTACGAGCAGTACTTC. The entire variable domain, with the rest obtained from reference TRBV2 and TRBJ2-7, is as follows: EPEVTQTPSHQVTQMGQEVILRCVPISNHLYFYWYRQILGQKVEFLVSFYNNEISEKSEIFDDQFSVERPDGSNFTLKIRSTKLEDSAMYFCATSRDYEQYFGPGTRLTVT.

V and J are TRBV6-5 and TRBJ2-3, with D possibly TRBD1 on 6 matching bases. V lost 4 bases and J 2 bases, leaving 13 bases between the germline ends. CDR1 MNHEY and CDR2 SVGAGI come from the germline V gene. The CDR3 is 15 residues long. In DNA form, the CDR3 reads TGTGCCAGCAGTTCTAGGGGGATCTCCACAGATACGCAGTATTTT. Protein: CASSSRGISTDTQYF.

The chain couples TRBV29-1 to TRBJ2-1; TRBD2 agrees at 9 bases. Germline V gives CDR1 SQVTM, CDR2 ANQGSEA. The CDR3 contains 11 residues. The V and J ends lost 1 base and 16 bases, in that order; junction bases with no gene match: 5. The CDR3 DNA is TGCAGCGTTGAAGGCGGGGGGGCCACCTTCTTC. Translated: CSVEGGGATFF.

The rearrangement links TRBV21-1 to TRBJ2-5; the listed D gene, TRBD1, was not tested against the DNA. TRBV21-1 is classified as a pseudogene. The CDR3 runs 15 residues. For the CDR3, the DNA is TGTGCCAGCAGCAAGGGGACAGGGGACCCAGAGACCCAGTACTTC. Translating it yields CASSKGTGDPETQYF.

J is TRBJ1-6 and V is TRBV3-1 (or the pseudogene TRBV3-2); 7 nucleotides line up with TRBD1. This CDR3 has 14 residues. The germline gives CDR1 LGHDT, CDR2 YNNKEL (reference sequence). The junction had 6 bases not matched to a gene; V was cut back by 6 bases and J by 7 bases. CDR3 sequence (DNA): TGTGCCAGCAGACGACCGACAGGGAATTCACCCCTCCACTTT. Translated: CASRRPTGNSPLHF.

This clone was recorded a few times. The chain has TRBV6-5 and TRBJ1-2, with 10 positions matching TRBD1. Unmatched junction bases numbered 5, after V lost 6 bases and J lost 4 bases. CDR3 size: 14 residues. Germline-derived CDR1 and CDR2 are MNHEY and SVGAGI. The CDR3 DNA reads TGTGCCAGCAGCCGTGGACAGGGGGTCTATGGCTACACCTTC. The encoded protein is CASSRGQGVYGYTF.

J is TRBJ2-1 and V is TRBV24-1, with D perhaps TRBD2 (5 bases). The CDR3 has 16 amino acids. Germline values: CDR1 KGHDR, CDR2 SFDVKD. V was trimmed by 6 bases and J by 7 bases, leaving 21 bases between them. The CDR3 reads CATSPKGRGLQNEQFF. CDR3 sequence (DNA): TGTGCCACCAGTCCAAAGGGAAGAGGGCTCCAGAATGAGCAGTTCTTC.

This sequence joins TRBV2 and TRBJ2-1, with 11 bases lining up with TRBD2. The germline V gene has CDR1 SNHLY and CDR2 FYNNEI. With 6 bases clipped from V and 5 bases from J, the junction kept 6 bases outside the gene matches. The CDR3 contains 15 residues. The CDR3 sequence: CASRISGRANNEQFF. The CDR3, as DNA: TGTGCCAGCAGGATTAGCGGGAGGGCCAACAATGAGCAGTTCTTC. Full variable domain (remainder filled in from reference TRBV2 and TRBJ2-1): EPEVTQTPSHQVTQMGQEVILRCVPISNHLYFYWYRQILGQKVEFLVSFYNNEISEKSEIFDDQFSVERPDGSNFTLKIRSTKLEDSAMYFCASRISGRANNEQFFGPGTRLTVL.

The genes are TRBV10-3 and TRBJ2-2, with 8 bases that match TRBD1. The CDR3 is 16 residues long. With V trimmed by 0 bases and J by 6 bases, 6 bases remained unmatched. CDR1 ENHRY and CDR2 SYGVKD come from the germline V gene. The CDR3: CAISESDRGSAGELFF. In nucleotides, the CDR3 is TGTGCCATCAGTGAGTCCGACAGGGGTTCCGCCGGGGAGCTGTTTTTT.

The genes are TRBV11-2 and TRBJ2-7; 11 bases align to TRBD2. In germline, CDR1 is SGHAT, CDR2 FQNNGV. Trimming removed 4 bases from V and 1 base from J; junction bases left unmatched: 9. This CDR3 is built from 17 residues. CDR3 DNA: TGTGCCAGCAGCTACCATAGCGGGGGGGTAGAATCCTACGAGCAGTACTTC. Protein: CASSYHSGGVESYEQYF.